This T cell receptor beta chain was observed in a study of T cells in Graves' hyperthyroidism and ophthalmopathy. The overall study: Any treatment followed the collection of peripheral blood at initial diagnosis. Broader study findings: Most thyroid clonotypes expanded above 0.001 appeared in blood too. Prediction of ophthalmopathy progression came a median 6.5 months pre-onset.

The CDR3 regions of TCR beta were amplified from RNA transcripts. A first-round RT-PCR of the TCR CDR3 used the HTBI primer set. TCRdb ran MiXCR on the multiplex PCR reads and lists one entry per CDR3 protein. The table records more than 300,000 distinct CDR3 sequences, approximately 15% of them present only once. The V and J ends lost 5 bases and 5 bases, in that order; junction bases with no gene match: 6. The germline gives CDR1 MDHEN, CDR2 SYDVKM. The CDR3 extends over 15 amino acids. Each diagnosis drew on symptoms, thyroxine, TRAb, thyroid ultrasound and orbital computed tomography findings. This clonotype occurred many times. The antigen is not known.

The sequence was obtained from a woman younger than 45 with Graves' hyperthyroidism. The chain has TRBV28 and TRBJ2-1, with 10 bases aligning to TRBD2. Material: blood. CDR3 residues: CASSDRLAGHNEQFF. The CDR3 DNA reads as TGTGCCAGCAGTGACAGACTAGCGGGCCACAATGAGCAGTTCTTC.